Presented here are 29 T cell receptor beta chains from one specimen sequenced in a study of response to subunit inactivated influenza vaccine. TCRdb reprocessed the RT-PCR reads with MiXCR, giving one entry per CDR3 protein. The table has hundreds of thousands of distinct CDR3 sequences, approximately 10% seen once. Sample: PBMCs from blood, taken on the day of vaccination. Receptor source: a middle-aged man who received an inactivated influenza vaccine.

This clonotype was observed many times. The J gene is TRBJ1-6, the V gene TRBV28; D remains ambiguous. Germline V gene lookup returns CDR1 MDHEN and CDR2 SYDVKM. Trimming shortened V by 4 bases and J by 7 bases, and 8 bases separated the two germline ends. There are 13 residues in the CDR3. The CDR3 bases are TGTGCCAGCAGTTCCGCAGGCAATTCACCCCTCCACTTT. It translates to CASSSAGNSPLHF.

This clonotype was observed many times. This chain joins TRBV7-9 and TRBJ2-7, with a weak D call TRBD1 (6 bases). Germline lookup yields CDR1 SEHNR and CDR2 FQNEAQ (reference sequence). Trimming stripped 2 bases from V and 7 bases from J, with 15 bases between. This CDR3 has 14 amino acids. CDR3 region: CASSLRQEASEQYF. The CDR3 coding sequence is TGTGCCAGCAGCTTACGACAGGAGGCTAGTGAGCAGTACTTC.

This clonotype was detected ten times or more. The chain employs TRBV15 and TRBJ2-3; no firm D call. Looked up from germline, CDR1 is LNHNV and CDR2 is YYDKDF (reference sequence). Trimming removed 1 base at V and 0 bases at J, with 11 bases between. This CDR3 is built from 16 residues. The CDR3 protein is CATSRAWARSTDTQYF. The DNA for the CDR3 is TGTGCCACCAGCAGAGCTTGGGCTCGTAGCACAGATACGCAGTATTTT.

V usage is TRBV20-1 and J usage is TRBJ2-1; the D is unclear. V lost 3 bases and J lost 4, with 7 bases in between. The CDR3 sequence is 12 residues long. In germline, CDR1 is DFQATT, CDR2 SNEGSKA (reference sequence). This CDR3 reads CSARGTYNEQFF. The CDR3 DNA reads TGCAGTGCTAGGGGCACTTACAATGAGCAGTTCTTC.

The chain combines TRBV7-6 with TRBJ2-1, with 10 bases matching TRBD1. Losses at the gene ends were 1 base for V and 4 bases for J; bases not matched to a gene: 7. The germline V gene encodes CDR1 SGHVS and CDR2 FNYEAQ. This CDR3 is 17 amino acids long. The DNA for the CDR3 is TGTGCCAGCAGCTTAGGGCCCGGGACAGGGGAGTACAATGAGCAGTTCTTC. Protein sequence: CASSLGPGTGEYNEQFF.

In its sample, this clonotype was seen many times. The chain uses TRBV6-1 and TRBJ2-2, with TRBD2 matching 7 bases. The CDR3 has 15 amino acids. Germline trimming cut 6 bases from V and 4 bases from J; bases unmatched to any gene: 8. Per germline, CDR1 MNHNS and CDR2 SASEGT. CDR3 in DNA: TGTGCCAGCAGCGATGGGGGGAGGGGCACCGGGGAGCTGTTTTTT. It codes for CASSDGGRGTGELFF.

The table lists this clonotype with a few counts. V usage is TRBV29-1 and J usage is TRBJ2-1; 9 bases agree with TRBD1. Germline V gene sequence: CDR1 SQVTM, CDR2 ANQGSEA. After removal of 7 bases from V and 6 bases from J, the junction contained 10 bases not matched to a gene. This CDR3 contains 14 residues. CDR3 DNA: TGCAGCGCCGACAGGGGGAACGAAGGCAATGAGCAGTTCTTC. Amino acid sequence: CSADRGNEGNEQFF.

In this sample, this clonotype turned up a few times. The chain is built from TRBV5-6 and TRBJ1-1; D is unclear. This CDR3 contains 13 residues. The germline V and J ends were trimmed by 5 bases and 3 bases, with 11 bases remaining between them. CDR1 is SGHDT, CDR2 YYEEEE, per germline. The CDR3 DNA reads TGTGCCAGCAGGTACGGTCTGGACACTGAAGCTTTCTTT. Translating gives CASRYGLDTEAFF.

In DNA form, the CDR3 reads TGCGCCAGCAGCCAAGTGCTAGGGCTGGATTCACCCCTCCACTTT. This sequence encodes CASSQVLGLDSPLHF. The chain combines TRBV4-3 with TRBJ1-6; no firm D call. Germline V gives CDR1 LGHNA, CDR2 YSLEER. The CDR3 is made up of 15 amino acids. V was cut by 1 base and J by 8 bases, with 12 bases left in between.

The CDR3 DNA reads TGTGCCAGCTCCCCGAGACAGGGTTCCAACTATGGCTACACCTTC. It encodes CASSPRQGSNYGYTF. V is TRBV7-9 and J is TRBJ1-2; 7 bases align to TRBD1. This CDR3 spans 15 amino acids. The germline gives CDR1 SEHNR, CDR2 FQNEAQ (reference sequence). V shed 8 bases, J shed 2 bases, and the junction held 11 bases outside the gene matches.

In its sample, this clonotype was seen a few times. CDR3 DNA: TGTGCCTGGAGGCAATCTCCGACTAGCGGGTACACAGATACGCAGTATTTT. The encoded protein is CAWRQSPTSGYTDTQYF. V is TRBV30 and J is TRBJ2-3, with TRBD2 matching 10 bases. Trimming cost V 3 bases and J 2 bases; bases outside gene matches: 11. Germline assignment: CDR1 GTSNPN and CDR2 SVGIG (reference sequence). The CDR3 has 17 residues.

This clonotype came up a few times. The V and J genes are TRBV9 and TRBJ2-3; either TRBD1 or TRBD2 may supply D (5 bases each). Germline V gene lookup returns CDR1 SGDLS and CDR2 YYNGEE. V shed 4 bases and J shed 3 bases, with 15 bases lying between them. The CDR3 length is 15 residues. This CDR3 reads CASSPRLWGTDTQYF. Here the CDR3 DNA reads TGTGCCAGCAGCCCTCGGCTTTGGGGGACAGATACGCAGTATTTT. The complete variable domain, with remaining parts taken from reference TRBV9 and TRBJ2-3, reads DSGVTQTPKHLITATGQRVTLRCSPRSGDLSVYWYQQSLDQGLQFLIQYYNGEERAKGNILERFSAQQFPDLHSELNLSSLELGDSALYFCASSPRLWGTDTQYFGPGTRLTVL.

The rearrangement links TRBV5-1 to TRBJ2-1, with D possibly TRBD2 on 6 matching bases. Germline-derived CDR1 and CDR2 are SGHRS and YFSETQ. The CDR3 runs 14 residues. Trimming took 4 bases from V and 8 from J, leaving 16 bases between them. Here the CDR3 reads CASSPSRRADEQFF. DNA for the CDR3: TGCGCCAGCAGCCCCTCCCGGAGGGCCGATGAGCAGTTCTTC.

This clonotype has just a few counts. The chain is built from TRBV2 and TRBJ2-7; 13 nucleotides line up with TRBD2. The CDR3 has 15 amino acids. The germline V gene encodes CDR1 SNHLY and CDR2 FYNNEI. Trimming cost V 6 bases and J 4 bases; bases outside gene matches: 6. DNA for the CDR3: TGTGCCAGCAGCCTGACTAGCGGGAGGCAATACGAGCAGTACTTC. It encodes CASSLTSGRQYEQYF.

This clonotype was seen ten or more times. The chain combines TRBV28 with TRBJ2-5, with TRBD1 matching over 12 bases. V gave up 5 bases and J gave up 1 base; unmatched junction bases: 11. Germline lookup yields CDR1 MDHEN and CDR2 SYDVKM. This CDR3 has 18 amino acids. The CDR3 nucleotides are TGTGCCAGCAGTCGCCGGGACAGGGGGCGCCGCCTCCAAGAGACCCAGTACTTC. It specifies CASSRRDRGRRLQETQYF.

The V call is TRBV7-9, the J call TRBJ2-1, with 11 positions matching TRBD2. Germline-derived CDR1 and CDR2 are SEHNR and FQNEAQ (reference sequence). Trimming removed 5 bases from V and 1 base from J; junction bases left unmatched: 7. The CDR3 contains 17 residues. CDR3 loop: CASSRYPSGGSYNEQFF. The CDR3 bases are TGTGCCAGCAGCCGATATCCTAGCGGGGGGTCCTACAATGAGCAGTTCTTC.

This clonotype was seen ten or more times. The rearrangement links TRBV4-1 to TRBJ2-3; D gene ambiguous. The V and J ends lost 0 bases and 0 bases respectively, with 7 bases between them. There are 15 residues in the CDR3. CDR1 and CDR2 from the germline V gene are MGHRA and YSYEKL. CDR3 nucleotide sequence: TGCGCCAGCAGCCAAGAGGGCTTAAGCACAGATACGCAGTATTTT. Translation gives CASSQEGLSTDTQYF.

This clonotype was detected a few times. The genes are TRBV5-1 and TRBJ2-7; TRBD2 might be the D (5 bases). Germline V gene data show CDR1 as SGHRS and CDR2 as YFSETQ. There are 13 residues in the CDR3. With 0 bases removed from V and 6 bases from J, the gap between germline ends came to 10 bases. The CDR3 region has the DNA TGCGCCAGCAGCTTGGTTGGAGGACCCGAGCAGTACTTC. It encodes CASSLVGGPEQYF.

There are a few counts of this clonotype. The rearrangement uses TRBV12-3 or TRBV12-4 and TRBJ2-4; D possibly corresponds to TRBD2 (5 bases). The length of the CDR3 is 16 residues. V was cut by 0 bases and J by 1 base, with 10 bases left in between. The CDR3 is CASSLARGLAKNIQYF. CDR3 DNA sequence: TGTGCCAGCAGTTTAGCTCGCGGGCTTGCCAAAAACATTCAGTACTTC.

This clonotype was seen ten or more times. This chain connects TRBV29-1 to TRBJ2-1; no clear D. Trimming pared 6 bases from V and 3 bases from J, leaving 9 bases between. The CDR3 has 12 amino acids. Germline lookup yields CDR1 SQVTM and CDR2 ANQGSEA. The CDR3 DNA reads as TGCAGCGTCTTAGACGGCTACAATGAGCAGTTCTTC. It translates to CSVLDGYNEQFF.

The chain joins TRBV4-1 to TRBJ1-6; 10 bases map to TRBD1. CDR3 length: 16 amino acids. With V trimmed by 1 base and J by 7 bases, 4 bases remained unmatched. The germline V gene encodes CDR1 MGHRA and CDR2 YSYEKL. CDR3 coding DNA: TGCGCCAGCAGCCAAGCTGGGACAGGGGAAAATTCACCCCTCCACTTT. It specifies CASSQAGTGENSPLHF.

In this sample, this clonotype turned up many times. This rearrangement joins TRBV5-1 to TRBJ1-4; TRBD1 might be the D (6 bases). CDR3 length equals 14 residues. Germline values: CDR1 SGHRS, CDR2 YFSETQ. V lost 4 bases, J lost 1 base, and 8 bases lay in between. The CDR3: CASSLRGTNEKLFF. The CDR3 DNA follows: TGCGCCAGCAGCCTCAGGGGAACTAATGAAAAACTGTTTTTT.

This clonotype was recorded a few times. This sequence joins TRBV5-1 and TRBJ2-3; 14 bases line up with TRBD2. V lost 4 bases and J lost 6; bases outside the gene matches: 10. Looked up from germline, CDR1 is SGHRS and CDR2 is YFSETQ. This CDR3 region has 17 residues. The CDR3 nucleotides read TGCGCCAGCAGCCCGCGGACTAGCGGGGGGAAGCAGGATACGCAGTATTTT. Its translation is CASSPRTSGGKQDTQYF.

This clonotype was picked up many times. V gene TRBV28 combines with J gene TRBJ2-3; the match to TRBD1 covers 8 bases. Germline lookup yields CDR1 MDHEN and CDR2 SYDVKM. V was pared by 6 bases and J by 4 bases, with 18 bases of the junction left unmatched. The length of the CDR3 is 18 residues. The DNA of the CDR3 is TGTGCCAGCAGCTCCCGACAGGGGCGCGGATTCCTCCCAGATACGCAGTATTTT. Translated: CASSSRQGRGFLPDTQYF.

With respect to this clonotype: This may come from a read error, since a much larger clone is one base off. The chain carries TRBV28 and TRBJ2-7, with D perhaps given as TRBD1 or TRBD2 (5 bases each). The CDR3 loop spans 14 amino acids. Germline V gene lookup returns CDR1 MDHEN and CDR2 SYDVKM. CDR3 amino acids: CASSFGTVSYEQCF. The DNA of the CDR3 is TGTGCCAGCAGTTTTGGGACCGTCTCCTACGAGCAGTGCTTC. Full variable domain (missing parts from reference TRBV28 and TRBJ2-7): DVKVTQSSRYLVKRTGEKVFLECVQDMDHENMFWYRQDPGLGLRLIYFSYDVKMKEKGDIPEGYSVSREKKERFSLILESASTNQTSMYLCASSFGTVSYEQCFGPGTRLTVT.

This clonotype turned up a few times. The chain couples TRBV29-1 to TRBJ2-2; 7 nucleotides align to TRBD1. Germline CDR1 is SQVTM and CDR2 is ANQGSEA. This CDR3 spans 13 amino acids. V trimming: 6 bases; J trimming: 4 bases; junction bases outside the gene matches: 5. CDR3 residues: CSVYNRGTGELFF. Written as DNA, the CDR3 is TGCAGCGTATACAACAGGGGCACCGGGGAGCTGTTTTTT.

J is TRBJ2-5 and V is TRBV20-1; TRBD2 matches 10 bases. The CDR3 is 17 residues long. The ends lost 3 bases at V and 5 bases at J; junction bases unmatched: 15. Germline CDR1 reads DFQATT; CDR2 reads SNEGSKA (reference sequence). CDR3 sequence (DNA): TGCAGTGCTAGCGGACTAGCGGAGAGAAGGGAAATGGAGACCCAGTACTTC. As protein: CSASGLAERREMETQYF.

This clonotype came up many times. This chain joins TRBV5-1 and TRBJ2-1, with 7 positions matching TRBD2. The CDR3 consists of 14 residues. Germline CDR1 is SGHRS and CDR2 is YFSETQ. Unmatched junction bases numbered 6, after V lost 5 bases and J lost 4 bases. The CDR3 nucleotides read TGCGCCAGCAGTGAAACGGGGGGATACAATGAGCAGTTCTTC. It specifies CASSETGGYNEQFF. The whole variable domain, filled in from reference TRBV5-1 and TRBJ2-1, reads KAGVTQTPRYLIKTRGQQVTLSCSPISGHRSVSWYQQTPGQGLQFLFEYFSETQRNKGNFPGRFSGRQFSNSRSEMNVSTLELGDSALYLCASSETGGYNEQFFGPGTRLTVL.

This clonotype was counted many times. This chain connects TRBV10-1 to TRBJ2-3, with D possibly being TRBD2 (6 bases). The germline V gene encodes CDR1 WNHNN and CDR2 SYGVQD (reference sequence). Between the trimmed V and J ends, which lost 8 bases and 1 base, there was a span of 16 bases. The CDR3 loop spans 15 amino acids. This CDR3 reads CASSNTGLGTDTQYF. The CDR3 nucleotides read TGCGCCAGCTCCAACACGGGACTCGGCACAGATACGCAGTATTTT.